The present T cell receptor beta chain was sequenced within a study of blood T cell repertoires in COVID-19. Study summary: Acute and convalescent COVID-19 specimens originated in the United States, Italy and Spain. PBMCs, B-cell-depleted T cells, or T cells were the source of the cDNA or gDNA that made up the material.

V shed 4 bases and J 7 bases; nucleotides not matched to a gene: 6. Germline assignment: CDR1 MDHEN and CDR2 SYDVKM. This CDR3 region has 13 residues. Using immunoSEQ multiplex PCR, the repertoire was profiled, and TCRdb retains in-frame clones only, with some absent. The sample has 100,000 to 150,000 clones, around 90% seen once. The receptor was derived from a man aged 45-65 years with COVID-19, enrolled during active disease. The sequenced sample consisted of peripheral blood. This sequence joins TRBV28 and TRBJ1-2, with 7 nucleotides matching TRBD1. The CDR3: CASSSGQRAGYTF. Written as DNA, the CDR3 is TGTGCCAGCAGTTCGGGACAGCGGGCTGGCTACACCTTC.